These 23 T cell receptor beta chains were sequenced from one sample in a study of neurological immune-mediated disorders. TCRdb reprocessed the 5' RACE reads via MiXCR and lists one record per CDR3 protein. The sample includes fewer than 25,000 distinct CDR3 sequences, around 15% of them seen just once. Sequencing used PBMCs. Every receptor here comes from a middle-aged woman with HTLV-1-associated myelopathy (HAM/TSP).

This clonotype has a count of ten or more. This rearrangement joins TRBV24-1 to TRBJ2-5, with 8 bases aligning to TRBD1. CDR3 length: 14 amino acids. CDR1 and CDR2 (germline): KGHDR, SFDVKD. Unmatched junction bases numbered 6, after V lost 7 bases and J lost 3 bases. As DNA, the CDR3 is TGTGCCACCAGCTCTGGGACAGGTAAAGAGACCCAGTACTTC. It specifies CATSSGTGKETQYF.

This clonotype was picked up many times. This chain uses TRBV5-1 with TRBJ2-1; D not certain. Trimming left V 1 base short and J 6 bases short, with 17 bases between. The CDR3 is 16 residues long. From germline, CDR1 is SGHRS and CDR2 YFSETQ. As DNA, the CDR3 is TGCGCCAGCAGCTTGCAATTGTCGGCAGCCCTCAATGAGCAGTTCTTC. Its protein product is CASSLQLSAALNEQFF.

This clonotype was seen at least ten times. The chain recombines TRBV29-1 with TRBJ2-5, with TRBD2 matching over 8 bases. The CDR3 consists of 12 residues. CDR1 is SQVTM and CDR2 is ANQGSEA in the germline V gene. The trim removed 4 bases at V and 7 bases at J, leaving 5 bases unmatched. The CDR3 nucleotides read TGCAGCGTTGGACTAGCGCACCGGACCCAGTACTTC. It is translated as CSVGLAHRTQYF.

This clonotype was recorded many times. CDR3 nucleotides: TGTGCCACCAGTGATTATGGGTACGAGCAGTACTTC. Its protein product is CATSDYGYEQYF. V usage is TRBV24-1 and J usage is TRBJ2-7; D gene ambiguous. Germline CDR1 reads KGHDR; CDR2 reads SFDVKD. The germline V and J ends were trimmed by 2 bases and 4 bases, with 5 bases remaining between them. This CDR3 is built from 12 residues.

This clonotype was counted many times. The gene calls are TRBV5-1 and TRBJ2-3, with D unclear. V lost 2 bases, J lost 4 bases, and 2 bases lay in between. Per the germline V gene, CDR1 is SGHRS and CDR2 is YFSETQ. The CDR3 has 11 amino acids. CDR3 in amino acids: CASSLADTQYF. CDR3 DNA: TGCGCCAGCAGCTTAGCAGATACGCAGTATTTT. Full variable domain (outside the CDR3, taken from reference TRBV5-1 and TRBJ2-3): KAGVTQTPRYLIKTRGQQVTLSCSPISGHRSVSWYQQTPGQGLQFLFEYFSETQRNKGNFPGRFSGRQFSNSRSEMNVSTLELGDSALYLCASSLADTQYFGPGTRLTVL.

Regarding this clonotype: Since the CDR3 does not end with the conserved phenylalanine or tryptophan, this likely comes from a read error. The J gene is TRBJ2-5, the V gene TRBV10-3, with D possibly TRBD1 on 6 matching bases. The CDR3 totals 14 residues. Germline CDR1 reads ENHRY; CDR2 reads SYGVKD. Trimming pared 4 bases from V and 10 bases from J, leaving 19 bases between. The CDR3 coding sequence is TGTGCCATCAGTGCCCGGACAGAGCAAGGGAGCCAGTACTTA. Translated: CAISARTEQGSQYL.

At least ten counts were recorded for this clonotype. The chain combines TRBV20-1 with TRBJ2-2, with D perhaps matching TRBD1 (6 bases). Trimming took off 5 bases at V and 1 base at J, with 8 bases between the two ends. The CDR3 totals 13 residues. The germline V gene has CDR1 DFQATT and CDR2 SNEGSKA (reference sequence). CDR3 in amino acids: CSALDRNTGELFF. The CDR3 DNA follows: TGCAGTGCTTTGGACAGGAACACCGGGGAGCTGTTTTTT.

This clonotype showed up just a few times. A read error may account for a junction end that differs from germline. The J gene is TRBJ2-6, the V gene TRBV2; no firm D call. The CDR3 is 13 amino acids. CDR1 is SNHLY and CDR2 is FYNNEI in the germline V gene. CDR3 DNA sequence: TGTACCAGCGAGAGCTCCGGGGCCAACGTCCTGACTTTC. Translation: CTSESSGANVLTF.

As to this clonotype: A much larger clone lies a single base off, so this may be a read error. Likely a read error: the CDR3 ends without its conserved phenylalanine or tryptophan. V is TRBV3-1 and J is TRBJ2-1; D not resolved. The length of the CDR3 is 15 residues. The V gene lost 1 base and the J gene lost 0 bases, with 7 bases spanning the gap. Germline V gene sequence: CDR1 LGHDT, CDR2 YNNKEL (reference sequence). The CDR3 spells CASSQAESSYNEQFS. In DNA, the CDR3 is TGTGCCAGCAGCCAAGCAGAGAGCTCCTACAATGAGCAGTTCTCC.

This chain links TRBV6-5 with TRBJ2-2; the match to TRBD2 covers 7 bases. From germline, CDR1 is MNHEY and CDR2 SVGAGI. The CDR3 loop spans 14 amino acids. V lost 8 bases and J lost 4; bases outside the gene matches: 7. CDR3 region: CASLRPGGTGELFF. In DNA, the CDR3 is TGTGCCAGCCTACGACCGGGAGGCACCGGGGAGCTGTTTTTT.

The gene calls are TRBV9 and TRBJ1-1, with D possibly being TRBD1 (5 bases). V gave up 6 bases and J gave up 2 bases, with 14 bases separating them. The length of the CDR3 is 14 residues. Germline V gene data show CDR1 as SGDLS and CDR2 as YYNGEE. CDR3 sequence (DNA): TGTGCCAGCACCCTAGACCAGGGTAACACTGAAGCTTTCTTT. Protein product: CASTLDQGNTEAFF. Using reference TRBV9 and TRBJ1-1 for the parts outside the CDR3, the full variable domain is DSGVTQTPKHLITATGQRVTLRCSPRSGDLSVYWYQQSLDQGLQFLIQYYNGEERAKGNILERFSAQQFPDLHSELNLSSLELGDSALYFCASTLDQGNTEAFFGQGTRLTVV.

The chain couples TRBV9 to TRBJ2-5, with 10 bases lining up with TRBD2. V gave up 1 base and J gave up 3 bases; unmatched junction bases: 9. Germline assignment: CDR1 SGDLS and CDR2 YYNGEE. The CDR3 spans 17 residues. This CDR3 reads CASSVRPSSGGKETQYF. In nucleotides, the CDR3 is TGTGCCAGCAGCGTACGACCTTCTAGCGGGGGAAAAGAGACCCAGTACTTC.

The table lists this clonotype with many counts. Here the CDR3 reads CSAQWGFTDTQYF. CDR3 nucleotides: TGCAGTGCACAGTGGGGGTTCACAGATACGCAGTATTTT. The chain carries TRBV20-1 and TRBJ2-3; D assignment may be TRBD1 or TRBD2 (5 bases each). The CDR3 extends over 13 amino acids. CDR1 and CDR2 (germline): DFQATT, SNEGSKA (reference sequence). With 6 bases removed from V and 2 bases from J, the gap between germline ends came to 12 bases.

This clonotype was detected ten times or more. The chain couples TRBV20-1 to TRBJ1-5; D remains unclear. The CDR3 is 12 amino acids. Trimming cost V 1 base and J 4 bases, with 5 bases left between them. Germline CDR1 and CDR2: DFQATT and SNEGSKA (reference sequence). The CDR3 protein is CSARGGNQPQHF. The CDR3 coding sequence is TGCAGTGCTAGAGGTGGAAATCAGCCCCAGCATTTT.

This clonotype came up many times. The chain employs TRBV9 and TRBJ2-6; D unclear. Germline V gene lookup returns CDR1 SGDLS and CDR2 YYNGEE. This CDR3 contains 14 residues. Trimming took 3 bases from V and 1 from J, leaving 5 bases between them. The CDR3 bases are TGTGCCAGCAGCGGATATTCTGGGGCCAACGTCCTGACTTTC. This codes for CASSGYSGANVLTF.

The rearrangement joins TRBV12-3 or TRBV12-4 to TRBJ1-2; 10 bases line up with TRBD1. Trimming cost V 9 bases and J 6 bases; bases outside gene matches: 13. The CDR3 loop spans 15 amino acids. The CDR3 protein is CASSTPTGGDNGYTF. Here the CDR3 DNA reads TGTGCCAGTAGTACCCCGACAGGGGGCGACAATGGCTACACCTTC.

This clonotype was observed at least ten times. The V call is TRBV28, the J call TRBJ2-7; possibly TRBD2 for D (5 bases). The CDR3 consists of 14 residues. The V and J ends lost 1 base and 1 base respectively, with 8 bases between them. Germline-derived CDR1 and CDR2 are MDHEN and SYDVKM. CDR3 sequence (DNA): TGTGCCAGCAGTTTATTGTCGGGGTCCTACGAGCAGTACTTC. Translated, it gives CASSLLSGSYEQYF.

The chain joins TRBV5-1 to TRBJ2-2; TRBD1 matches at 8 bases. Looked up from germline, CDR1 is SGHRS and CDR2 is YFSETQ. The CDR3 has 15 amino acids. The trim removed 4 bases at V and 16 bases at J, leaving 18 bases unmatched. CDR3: CASSEGQGGTGKPFF. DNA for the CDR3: TGCGCCAGCAGCGAAGGACAGGGCGGTACCGGGAAGCCGTTTTTT.

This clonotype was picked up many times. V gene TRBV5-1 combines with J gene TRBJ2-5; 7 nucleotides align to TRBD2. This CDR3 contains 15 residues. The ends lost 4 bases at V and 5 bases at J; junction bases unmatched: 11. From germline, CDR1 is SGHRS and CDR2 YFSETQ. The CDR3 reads CASSHTDTSVETQYF. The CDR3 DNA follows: TGCGCCAGCAGCCACACCGACACTAGCGTTGAGACCCAGTACTTC.

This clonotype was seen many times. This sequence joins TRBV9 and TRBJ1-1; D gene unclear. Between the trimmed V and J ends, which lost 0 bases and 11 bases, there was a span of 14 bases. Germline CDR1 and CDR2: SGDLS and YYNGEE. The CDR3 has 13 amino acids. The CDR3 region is CASSVGDTVGAFF. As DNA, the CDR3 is TGTGCCAGCAGCGTAGGGGATACCGTTGGGGCTTTCTTT. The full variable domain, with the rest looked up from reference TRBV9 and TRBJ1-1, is DSGVTQTPKHLITATGQRVTLRCSPRSGDLSVYWYQQSLDQGLQFLIQYYNGEERAKGNILERFSAQQFPDLHSELNLSSLELGDSALYFCASSVGDTVGAFFGQGTRLTVV.

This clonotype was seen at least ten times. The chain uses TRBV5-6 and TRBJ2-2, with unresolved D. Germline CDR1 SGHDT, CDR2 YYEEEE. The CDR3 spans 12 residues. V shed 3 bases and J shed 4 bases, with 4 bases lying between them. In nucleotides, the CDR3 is TGTGCCAGCAGCTCCGGCACCGGGGAGCTGTTTTTT. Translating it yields CASSSGTGELFF.

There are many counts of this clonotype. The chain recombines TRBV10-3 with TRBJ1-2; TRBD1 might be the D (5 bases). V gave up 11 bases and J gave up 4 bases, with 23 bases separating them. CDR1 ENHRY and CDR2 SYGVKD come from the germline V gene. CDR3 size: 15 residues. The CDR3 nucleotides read TGTGCCTCGACGACGGCGGGGGGTGAGGCCTATGGCTACACCTTC. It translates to CASTTAGGEAYGYTF.

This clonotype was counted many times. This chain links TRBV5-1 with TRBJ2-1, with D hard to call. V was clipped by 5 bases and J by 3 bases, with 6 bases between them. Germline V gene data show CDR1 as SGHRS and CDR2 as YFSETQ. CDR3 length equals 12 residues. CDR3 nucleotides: TGCGCCAGCAGTTTAAACTACAATGAGCAGTTCTTC. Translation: CASSLNYNEQFF.